This T cell receptor (beta chain) was identified during a study of blood T cell repertoires in COVID-19. Method: immunoSEQ multiplex PCR; TCRdb's copy keeps in-frame clones and lacks some. The table lists about 240,000 clones, about 82% of them singletons, with roughly an eighth in the top ten. This TCR was recovered from a man of 80 years or more with acute or convalescent COVID-19. Sequencing used peripheral blood.

CDR3 loop: CASSPLSVAGTEAFF. CDR3 nucleotide sequence: TGTGCCAGCAGTCCCCTCTCGGTTGCAGGCACTGAAGCTTTCTTT. The chain has TRBV27 and TRBJ1-1; D is ambiguous. The CDR3 loop spans 15 amino acids. CDR1 and CDR2 (germline): MNHEY, SMNVEV (reference sequence). V lost 5 bases and J 4 bases, leaving 17 bases between the germline ends.